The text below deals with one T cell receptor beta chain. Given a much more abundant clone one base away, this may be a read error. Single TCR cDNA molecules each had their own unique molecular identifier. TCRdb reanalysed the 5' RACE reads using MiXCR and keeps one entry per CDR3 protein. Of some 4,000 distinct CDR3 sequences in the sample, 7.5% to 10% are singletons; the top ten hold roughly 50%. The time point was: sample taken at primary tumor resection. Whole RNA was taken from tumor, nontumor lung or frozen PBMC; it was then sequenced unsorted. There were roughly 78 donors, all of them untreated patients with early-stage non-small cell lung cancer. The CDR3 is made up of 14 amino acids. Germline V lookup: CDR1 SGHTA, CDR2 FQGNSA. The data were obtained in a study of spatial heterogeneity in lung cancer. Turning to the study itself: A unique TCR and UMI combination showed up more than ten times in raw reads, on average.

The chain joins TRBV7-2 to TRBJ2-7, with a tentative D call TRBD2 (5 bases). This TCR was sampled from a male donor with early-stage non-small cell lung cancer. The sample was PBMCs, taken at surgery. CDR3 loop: CVSSSVGSSYEQYF. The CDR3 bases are TGTGTCAGCAGCTCGGTAGGGAGCTCCTACGAGCAGTACTTC.